This passage covers 25 T cell receptor beta chains from one sample sequenced in a study of shared clonotypes between healthy human individuals (dated by TCRdb to the early 2020s). Library prep was done by the immunoSEQ multiplex PCR assay. TCRdb holds this immuneACCESS table with in-frame rearrangements only. Some clones are missing; in checked studies, unresolved V genes explain under half, and the rest has no known cause. This sample gives roughly 1,100,000 clones in total; 70% to 80% of them show up just once. Around 1.4% of the sample rests with the top ten. Sequences were obtained from memory CD4+ T cells sorted from blood. Explained via the paper, the cell subset or site label denotes: CD45RA-negative fraction. Every receptor here comes from a man aged 18 to 35 in good health.

There are a few counts of this clone. The chain has TRBV15 and TRBJ2-2; no clear D. Germline lookup yields CDR1 LNHNV and CDR2 YYDKDF (reference sequence). The CDR3 consists of 14 residues. The V and J ends lost 3 bases and 2 bases respectively, with 7 bases between them. CDR3 nucleotide sequence: TGTGCCACCAGCAGGGGCCAAAACACCGGGGAGCTGTTTTTT. Translated, it gives CATSRGQNTGELFF.

The CDR3 region is CASSSRQGNNSPLHF. The CDR3 coding sequence is TGTGCCAGCAGCTCACGACAGGGAAATAATTCACCCCTCCACTTT. The chain carries TRBV28 and TRBJ1-6; TRBD1 aligns across 7 bases. Germline V lookup: CDR1 MDHEN, CDR2 SYDVKM. The CDR3 is 15 amino acids. The V gene end was trimmed by 6 bases and the J gene end by 5 bases; junction bases not matched to a gene: 7.

V and J are TRBV11-2 and TRBJ1-1; D not certain. This CDR3 contains 12 residues. The germline V gene encodes CDR1 SGHAT and CDR2 FQNNGV. With 2 bases removed from V and 10 bases from J, the gap between germline ends came to 11 bases. CDR3 bases: TGTGCCAGCAGCTTAAACCCCCCTAGAGCTTTCTTT. This codes for CASSLNPPRAFF. Together with reference TRBV11-2 and TRBJ1-1, the CDR3 gives the full variable domain: EAGVAQSPRYKIIEKRQSVAFWCNPISGHATLYWYQQILGQGPKLLIQFQNNGVVDDSQLPKDRFSAERLKGVDSTLKIQPAKLEDSAVYLCASSLNPPRAFFGQGTRLTVV.

V is TRBV28 and J is TRBJ1-2; no reliable D call. Germline CDR1 MDHEN, CDR2 SYDVKM. The CDR3 spans 14 residues. V shed 3 bases and J shed 1 base, with 9 bases lying between them. CDR3 DNA sequence: TGTGCCAGCAGTTTCGGGTTATATAACTATGGCTACACCTTC. Protein: CASSFGLYNYGYTF.

V usage is TRBV5-4 and J usage is TRBJ2-3; no definite D call. The CDR3 is made up of 15 amino acids. Per germline, CDR1 SGHNT and CDR2 YYREEE (reference sequence). V lost 0 bases and J 2 bases, leaving 10 bases between the germline ends. The CDR3 DNA is TGTGCCAGCAGCTTGGACCCATACTTCACAGATACGCAGTATTTT. Residues: CASSLDPYFTDTQYF.

V gene TRBV5-4 combines with J gene TRBJ2-3, with TRBD2 identical over 13 bases. CDR3 length: 16 residues. V lost 2 bases to trimming and J lost 4 bases; unmatched junction nucleotides: 4. Germline loops: CDR1 SGHNT, CDR2 YYREEE (reference sequence). CDR3 nucleotide sequence: TGTGCCAGCAGCTTAGGACTAGCGGGAGTGGCAGATACGCAGTATTTT. The encoded protein is CASSLGLAGVADTQYF.

CDR3 loop: CASSKGTSGTYNEQFF. The DNA of the CDR3 is TGTGCCAGCTCAAAAGGGACTAGCGGAACCTACAATGAGCAGTTCTTC. This chain joins TRBV18 and TRBJ2-1; 11 nucleotides agree with TRBD2. This CDR3 spans 16 amino acids. V lost 5 bases, J lost 2 bases, and 5 bases stayed unmatched. Germline V gives CDR1 KGHSH, CDR2 LQKENI.

The V gene is TRBV11-3, the J gene TRBJ2-7; D possibly corresponds to TRBD2 (6 bases). Trimming shortened V by 5 bases and J by 2 bases, and 7 bases separated the two germline ends. This CDR3 spans 12 amino acids. Per the germline V gene, CDR1 is SGHNT and CDR2 is YENEEA. In DNA, the CDR3 is TGTGCCAGCAGCGGGGGGACCTACGAGCAGTACTTC. Protein: CASSGGTYEQYF.

The CDR3 DNA is TGTGCCAGCAGCTTAGAAGGGGGCTATAGCAATCAGCCCCAGCATTTT. The encoded protein is CASSLEGGYSNQPQHF. V gene TRBV7-8 combines with J gene TRBJ1-5, with 7 bases matching TRBD1. CDR1 SGHVS and CDR2 FQNEAQ come from the germline V gene. The CDR3 has 16 amino acids. V was pared by 1 base and J by 0 bases, with 3 bases of the junction left unmatched.

This chain joins TRBV10-1 and TRBJ2-2, with 10 positions matching TRBD2. The CDR3 is 18 amino acids. Per germline, CDR1 WNHNN and CDR2 SYGVQD (reference sequence). V gave up 3 bases and J gave up 3 bases; unmatched junction bases: 10. Here the CDR3 DNA reads TGCGCCAGCAGTGATGTATTAGCGGGAGGACCCTACACCGGGGAGCTGTTTTTT. This translates into CASSDVLAGGPYTGELFF.

This clone was counted a few times. The genes are TRBV19 and TRBJ2-1; TRBD2 aligns across 8 bases. CDR1 is LNHDA and CDR2 is SQIVND in the germline V gene (reference sequence). This CDR3 contains 14 residues. J lost 4 bases, V lost 4 bases, and 3 bases had no gene match. DNA of the CDR3: TGTGCCAGTAGTACGGTAGCGGGGTACAATGAGCAGTTCTTC. Encoded protein: CASSTVAGYNEQFF.

This rearrangement joins TRBV6-5 to TRBJ1-4; D is unresolved. V lost 7 bases and J lost 0, with 6 bases in between. The CDR3 is 13 residues long. Germline CDR1 is MNHEY and CDR2 is SVGAGI. The CDR3: CASKTTTNEKLFF. In DNA form, the CDR3 reads TGTGCCAGCAAGACGACAACTAATGAAAAACTGTTTTTT.

The chain employs TRBV28 and TRBJ1-1; 9 bases agree with TRBD1. CDR3 length equals 16 residues. The V and J ends lost 7 bases and 3 bases, in that order; junction bases with no gene match: 12. CDR1 MDHEN and CDR2 SYDVKM come from the germline V gene. CDR3 region: CASIRTGAFQDTEAFF. CDR3 DNA sequence: TGTGCCAGCATCCGGACAGGGGCGTTTCAGGACACTGAAGCTTTCTTT.

This clone was seen only a few times. The chain employs TRBV18 and TRBJ2-4, with 8 bases that match TRBD1. This CDR3 contains 16 residues. The trim removed 2 bases at V and 0 bases at J, leaving 3 bases unmatched. Germline CDR1 is KGHSH and CDR2 is LQKENI. CDR3 amino acids: CASSPGTGLAKNIQYF. The CDR3 bases are TGTGCCAGCTCACCAGGGACAGGTCTAGCCAAAAACATTCAGTACTTC. The full variable domain, in which reference TRBV18 and TRBJ2-4 provide the parts outside the CDR3, is NAGVMQNPRHLVRRRGQEARLRCSPMKGHSHVYWYRQLPEEGLKFMVYLQKENIIDESGMPKERFSAEFPKEGPSILRIQQVVRGDSAAYFCASSPGTGLAKNIQYFGAGTRLSVL.

The table lists this clone with a few counts. The V call is TRBV2, the J call TRBJ2-5, with 9 bases identical to TRBD2. J was trimmed by 2 bases and V by 8 bases; bases with no gene match: 9. The CDR3 spans 15 residues. Germline loops: CDR1 SNHLY, CDR2 FYNNEI. CDR3 DNA sequence: TGTGCCAGCCTATTAGCGGGGGTCCTTCAAGAGACCCAGTACTTC. It yields the protein CASLLAGVLQETQYF.

The chain recombines TRBV6-6 with TRBJ1-2; 8 nucleotides agree with TRBD1. In germline, CDR1 is MNHNY, CDR2 SVGAGI (reference sequence). V trimming: 4 bases; J trimming: 3 bases; junction bases outside the gene matches: 7. This CDR3 spans 15 amino acids. CDR3 protein: CASSSTGTGDYGYTF. The CDR3 DNA is TGTGCCAGCAGTTCCACCGGGACAGGAGACTATGGCTACACCTTC.

This clone was observed a single time. The rearrangement uses TRBV18 and TRBJ2-1; tentatively, D is TRBD1 (5 bases). V was pared by 3 bases and J by 3 bases, with 12 bases between. Germline V gene sequence: CDR1 KGHSH, CDR2 LQKENI. CDR3 size: 15 residues. CDR3 in amino acids: CASSPLQGSYNEQFF. CDR3 in DNA: TGTGCCAGCTCACCTTTGCAGGGTAGCTACAATGAGCAGTTCTTC.

In the case of this clone: The same CDR3 can be traced to other DNA sequences in this sample. V usage is TRBV5-1 and J usage is TRBJ1-2; D uncertain. The CDR3 is made up of 13 amino acids. The germline gives CDR1 SGHRS, CDR2 YFSETQ. V gave up 0 bases and J gave up 2 bases, with 5 bases separating them. DNA of the CDR3: TGCGCCAGCAGCTTGGGTCCCAACTATGGCTACACCTTC. Translated: CASSLGPNYGYTF.

This clone was seen once. This sequence joins TRBV30 and TRBJ1-1; D unresolved. There are 15 residues in the CDR3. Germline V gene data show CDR1 as GTSNPN and CDR2 as SVGIG (reference sequence). V gave up 0 bases and J gave up 1 base, with 12 bases separating them. The CDR3 bases are TGTGCCTGGAGTGTACCCGGGTCGCGGAACACTGAAGCTTTCTTT. Translating gives CAWSVPGSRNTEAFF.

The chain has TRBV7-3 and TRBJ1-1; a possible D gene is TRBD1 (5 bases). The CDR3 sequence is 14 residues long. Between the trimmed V and J ends, which lost 2 bases and 7 bases, there was a span of 14 bases. The germline V gene encodes CDR1 SGHTA and CDR2 FQGTGA. The CDR3 loop reads CASSLYGGSGEAFF. In DNA form, the CDR3 reads TGTGCCAGCAGCTTATATGGGGGGAGTGGTGAAGCTTTCTTT.

Remarks on this clone: The same CDR3 also results from other DNA sequences found in this sample. The rearrangement uses TRBV27 and TRBJ1-1; tentatively, D is TRBD1 (5 bases). Germline CDR1 MNHEY, CDR2 SMNVEV (reference sequence). V lost 5 bases and J lost 4, with 14 bases in between. The CDR3 length is 14 residues. CDR3 DNA sequence: TGTGCCAGCAGTCGAAACACAGGAGGCACTGAAGCTTTCTTT. It encodes CASSRNTGGTEAFF.

The rearrangement uses TRBV6-4 and TRBJ1-5; D is ambiguous. The CDR3 has 14 amino acids. The V gene's germline CDR1 is MRHNA and CDR2 SNTAGT. Trimming removed 2 bases at V and 7 bases at J, with 12 bases between. CDR3 in amino acids: CASSDEAGRQPQHF. CDR3 bases: TGTGCCAGCAGTGACGAGGCAGGCAGACAGCCCCAGCATTTT.

Regarding this clone: The same CDR3 is also encoded by other DNA sequences in this sample. The V gene is TRBV18, the J gene TRBJ2-6; the D gene is possibly TRBD2 (6 bases). Trimming pared 3 bases from V and 0 bases from J, leaving 6 bases between. This CDR3 region has 15 residues. Germline V lookup: CDR1 KGHSH, CDR2 LQKENI. The chain's CDR3 is CASSPGGSGANVLTF. CDR3 coding DNA: TGTGCCAGCTCACCGGGGGGCTCTGGGGCCAACGTCCTGACTTTC.

J is TRBJ1-1 and V is TRBV2; D not resolved. The germline V gene encodes CDR1 SNHLY and CDR2 FYNNEI. This CDR3 has 13 amino acids. Trimming shortened V by 4 bases and J by 1 base, and 7 bases separated the two germline ends. CDR3 sequence (DNA): TGTGCCAGCAGTGGGGTCCCGAACACTGAAGCTTTCTTT. It translates to CASSGVPNTEAFF.

The chain is built from TRBV27 and TRBJ2-2; a possible D gene is TRBD1 (7 bases). Trimming removed 2 bases from V and 6 bases from J, with 10 bases in between. This CDR3 has 14 amino acids. Per the germline V gene, CDR1 is MNHEY and CDR2 is SMNVEV (reference sequence). The CDR3 region has the DNA TGTGCCAGCAGTTTAGGAGGGGGCGCCGGGGAGCTGTTTTTT. This encodes CASSLGGGAGELFF.